This T cell receptor beta chain was sequenced during a study of blood T cell repertoires in COVID-19. Study at large: The analysed material was cDNA or gDNA that came from T cells, B-cell-depleted T cells, or PBMCs.

The CDR3 totals 14 residues. CDR1 is SNHLY and CDR2 is FYNNEI in the germline V gene. The germline V and J ends were trimmed by 4 bases and 8 bases, with 17 bases remaining between them. Only in-frame clones appear in the TCRdb table, and some are missing; sequencing was by immunoSEQ multiplex PCR. The sample has 200,000 to 250,000 clones, roughly 77% seen once. Cohort assignment relied on participant-reported clinical history. The TCR was taken from a man aged 35-49 years who had recovered from COVID-19. Sequencing input: PBMCs or T cells enriched from blood (not recorded which). The rearrangement uses TRBV2 and TRBJ1-2; no clear D gene. The CDR3 protein is CASSVPPEARGYTF. The CDR3 nucleotides are TGTGCCAGCAGTGTCCCCCCGGAGGCCCGCGGCTACACCTTC.